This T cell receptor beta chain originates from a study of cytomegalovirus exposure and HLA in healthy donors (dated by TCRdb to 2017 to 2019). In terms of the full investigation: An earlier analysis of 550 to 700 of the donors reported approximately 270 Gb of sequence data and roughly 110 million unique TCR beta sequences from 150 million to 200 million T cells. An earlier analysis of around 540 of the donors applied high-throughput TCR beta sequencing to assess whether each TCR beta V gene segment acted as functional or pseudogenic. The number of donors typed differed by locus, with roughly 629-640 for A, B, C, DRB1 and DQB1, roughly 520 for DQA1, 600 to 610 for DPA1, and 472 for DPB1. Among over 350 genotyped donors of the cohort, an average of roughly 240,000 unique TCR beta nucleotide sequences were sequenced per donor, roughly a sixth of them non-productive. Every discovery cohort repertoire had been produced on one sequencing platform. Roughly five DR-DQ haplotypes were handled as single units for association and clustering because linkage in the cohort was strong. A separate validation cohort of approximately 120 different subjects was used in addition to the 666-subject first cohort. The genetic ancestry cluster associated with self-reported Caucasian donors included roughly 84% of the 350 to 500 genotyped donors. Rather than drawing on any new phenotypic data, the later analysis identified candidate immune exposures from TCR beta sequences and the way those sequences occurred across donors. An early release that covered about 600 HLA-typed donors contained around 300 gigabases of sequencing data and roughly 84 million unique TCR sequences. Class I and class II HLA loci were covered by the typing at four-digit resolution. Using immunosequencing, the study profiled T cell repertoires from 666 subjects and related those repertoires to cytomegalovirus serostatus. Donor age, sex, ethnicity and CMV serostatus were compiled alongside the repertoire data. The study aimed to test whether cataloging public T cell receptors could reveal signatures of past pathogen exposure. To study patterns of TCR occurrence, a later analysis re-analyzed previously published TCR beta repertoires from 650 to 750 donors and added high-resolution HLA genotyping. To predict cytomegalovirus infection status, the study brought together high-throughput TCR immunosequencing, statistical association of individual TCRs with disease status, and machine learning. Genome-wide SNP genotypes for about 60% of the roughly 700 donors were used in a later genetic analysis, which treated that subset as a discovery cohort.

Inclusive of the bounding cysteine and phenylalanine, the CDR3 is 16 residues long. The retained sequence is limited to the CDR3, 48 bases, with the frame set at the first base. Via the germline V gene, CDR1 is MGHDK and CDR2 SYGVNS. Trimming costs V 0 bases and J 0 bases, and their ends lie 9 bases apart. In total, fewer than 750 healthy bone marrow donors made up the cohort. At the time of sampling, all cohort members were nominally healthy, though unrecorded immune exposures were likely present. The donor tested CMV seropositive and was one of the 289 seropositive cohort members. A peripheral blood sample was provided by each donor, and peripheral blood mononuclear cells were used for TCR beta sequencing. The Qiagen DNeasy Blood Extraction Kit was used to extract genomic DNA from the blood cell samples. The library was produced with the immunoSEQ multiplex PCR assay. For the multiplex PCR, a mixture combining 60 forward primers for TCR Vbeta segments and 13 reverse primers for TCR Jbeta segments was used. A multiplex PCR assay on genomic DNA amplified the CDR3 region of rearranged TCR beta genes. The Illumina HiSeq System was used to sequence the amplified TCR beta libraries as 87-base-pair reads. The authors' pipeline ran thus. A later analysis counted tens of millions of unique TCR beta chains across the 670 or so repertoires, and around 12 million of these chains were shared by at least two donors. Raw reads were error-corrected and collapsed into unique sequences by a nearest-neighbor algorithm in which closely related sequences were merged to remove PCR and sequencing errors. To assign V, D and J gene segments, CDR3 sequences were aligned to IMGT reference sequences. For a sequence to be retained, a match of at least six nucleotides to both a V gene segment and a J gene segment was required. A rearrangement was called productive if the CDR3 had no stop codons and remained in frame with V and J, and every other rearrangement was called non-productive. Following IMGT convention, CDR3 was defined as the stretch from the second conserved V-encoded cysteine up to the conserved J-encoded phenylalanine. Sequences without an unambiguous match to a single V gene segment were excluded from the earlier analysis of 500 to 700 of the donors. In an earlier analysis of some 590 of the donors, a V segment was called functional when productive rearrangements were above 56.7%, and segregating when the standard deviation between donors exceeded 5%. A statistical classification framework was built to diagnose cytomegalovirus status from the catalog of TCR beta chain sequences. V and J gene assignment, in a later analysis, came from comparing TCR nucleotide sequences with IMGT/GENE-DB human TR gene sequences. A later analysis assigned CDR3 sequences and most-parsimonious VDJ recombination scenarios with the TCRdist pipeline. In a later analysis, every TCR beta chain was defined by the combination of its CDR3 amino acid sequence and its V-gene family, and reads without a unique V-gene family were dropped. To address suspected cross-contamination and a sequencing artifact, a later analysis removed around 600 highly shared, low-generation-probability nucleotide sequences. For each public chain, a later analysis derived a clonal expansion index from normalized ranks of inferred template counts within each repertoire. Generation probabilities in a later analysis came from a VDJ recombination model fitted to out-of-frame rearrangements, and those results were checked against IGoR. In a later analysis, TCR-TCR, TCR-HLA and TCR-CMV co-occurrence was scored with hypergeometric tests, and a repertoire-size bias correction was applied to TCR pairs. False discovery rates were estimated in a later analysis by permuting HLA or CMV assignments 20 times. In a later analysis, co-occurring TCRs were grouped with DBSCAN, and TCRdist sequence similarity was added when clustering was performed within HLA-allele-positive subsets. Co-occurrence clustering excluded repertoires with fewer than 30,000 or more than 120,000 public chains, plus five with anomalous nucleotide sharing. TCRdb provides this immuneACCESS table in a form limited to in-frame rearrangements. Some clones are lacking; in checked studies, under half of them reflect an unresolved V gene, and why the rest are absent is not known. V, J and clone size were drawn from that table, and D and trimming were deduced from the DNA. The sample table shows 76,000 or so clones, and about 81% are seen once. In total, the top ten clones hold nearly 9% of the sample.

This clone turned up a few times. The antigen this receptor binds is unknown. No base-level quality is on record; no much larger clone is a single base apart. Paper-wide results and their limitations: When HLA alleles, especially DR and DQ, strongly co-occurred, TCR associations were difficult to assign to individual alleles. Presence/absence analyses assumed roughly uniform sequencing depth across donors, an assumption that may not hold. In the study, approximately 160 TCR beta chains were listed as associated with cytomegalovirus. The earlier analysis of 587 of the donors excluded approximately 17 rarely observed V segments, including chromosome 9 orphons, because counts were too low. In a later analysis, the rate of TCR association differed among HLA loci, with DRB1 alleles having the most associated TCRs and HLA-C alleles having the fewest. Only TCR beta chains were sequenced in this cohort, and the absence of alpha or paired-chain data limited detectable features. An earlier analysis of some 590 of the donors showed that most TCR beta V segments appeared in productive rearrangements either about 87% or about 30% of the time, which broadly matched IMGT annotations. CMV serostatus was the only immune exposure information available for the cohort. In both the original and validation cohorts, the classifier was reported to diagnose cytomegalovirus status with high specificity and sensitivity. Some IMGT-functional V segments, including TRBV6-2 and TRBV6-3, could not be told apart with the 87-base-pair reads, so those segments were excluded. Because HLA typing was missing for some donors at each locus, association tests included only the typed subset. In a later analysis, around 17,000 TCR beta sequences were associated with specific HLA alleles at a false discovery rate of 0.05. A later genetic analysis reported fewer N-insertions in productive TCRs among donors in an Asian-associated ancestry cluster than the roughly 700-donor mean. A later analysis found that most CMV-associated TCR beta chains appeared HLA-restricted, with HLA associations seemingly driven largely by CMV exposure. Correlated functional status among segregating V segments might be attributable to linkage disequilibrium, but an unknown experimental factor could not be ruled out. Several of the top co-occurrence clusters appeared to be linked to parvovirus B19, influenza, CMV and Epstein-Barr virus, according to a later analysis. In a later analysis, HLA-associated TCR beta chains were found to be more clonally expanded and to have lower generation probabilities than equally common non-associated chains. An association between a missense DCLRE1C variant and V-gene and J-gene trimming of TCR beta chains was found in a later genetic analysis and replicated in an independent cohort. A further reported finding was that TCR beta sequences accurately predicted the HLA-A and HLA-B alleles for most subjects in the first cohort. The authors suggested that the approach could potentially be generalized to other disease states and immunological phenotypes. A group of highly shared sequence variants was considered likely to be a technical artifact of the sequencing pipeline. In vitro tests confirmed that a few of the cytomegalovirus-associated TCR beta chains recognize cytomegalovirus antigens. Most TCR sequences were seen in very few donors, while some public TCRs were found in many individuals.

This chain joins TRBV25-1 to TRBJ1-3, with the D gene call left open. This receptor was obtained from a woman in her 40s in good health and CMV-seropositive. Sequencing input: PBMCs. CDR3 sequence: CASSEYMGSSGNTIYF. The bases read TGTGCCAGCAGTGAATATATGGGGAGCTCTGGAAACACCATATATTTT.